The 7 T cell receptor beta chains listed next were all sequenced from one sample in a study of sequential checkpoint blockade in melanoma. Specified treatment: randomized to nivolumab then ipilimumab (arm A) or the reverse (arm B). Produced via immunoSEQ multiplex PCR; TCRdb's table is partial and in-frame only. The sample holds tens of thousands of clones, about nine tenths seen once. Sample: CD8+ T cells sorted from blood (inferred from file names), taken from a patient given nivolumab and ipilimumab in sequence. The receptors originated from a human donor with melanoma.

The rearrangement joins TRBV5-4 to TRBJ2-3; maybe TRBD2 (5 bases). The V end lost 5 bases, the J end lost 4 bases, and 8 bases lay between the germline ends. CDR1 and CDR2 from the germline V gene are SGHNT and YYREEE (reference sequence). The CDR3 sequence is 12 residues long. The CDR3 coding sequence is TGTGCCAGCAGGCTGGGAGCAGATACGCAGTATTTT. It codes for CASRLGADTQYF. Based on the CDR3 plus reference TRBV5-4 and TRBJ2-3, the full variable domain is ETGVTQSPTHLIKTRGQQVTLRCSSQSGHNTVSWYQQALGQGPQFIFQYYREEENGRGNFPPRFSGLQFPNYSSELNVNALELDDSALYLCASRLGADTQYFGPGTRLTVL.

Here the CDR3 reads CSARDLEQYF. CDR3 sequence (DNA): TGCAGTGCTAGAGATCTGGAGCAGTACTTC. This chain uses TRBV20-1 with TRBJ2-7; D ambiguous. The CDR3 contains 10 residues. CDR1 and CDR2 (germline): DFQATT, SNEGSKA (reference sequence). Trimming took off 0 bases at V and 7 bases at J, with 4 bases between the two ends.

This clone was seen a few times. V gene TRBV28 combines with J gene TRBJ2-7; 9 bases align to TRBD2. The CDR3 is 19 amino acids. Germline trimming cut 7 bases from V and 6 bases from J; bases unmatched to any gene: 25. CDR1 is MDHEN, CDR2 SYDVKM, per germline. CDR3 DNA: TGTGCCAGCACCTCTCTGAGGGTAGCGGGAGTTGGTTTCGGTGCCGAGCAGTACTTC. Its translation is CASTSLRVAGVGFGAEQYF.

The chain recombines TRBV7-9 with TRBJ2-1; TRBD2 aligns across 9 bases. The CDR3 totals 18 residues. After removal of 4 bases from V and 8 bases from J, the junction contained 18 bases not matched to a gene. Germline loops: CDR1 SEHNR, CDR2 FQNEAQ (reference sequence). CDR3 in amino acids: CASSSEPGLAAGVDEQFF. The CDR3 DNA reads as TGTGCCAGCAGCTCCGAACCGGGACTAGCCGCGGGAGTAGATGAGCAGTTCTTC.

The chain is built from TRBV5-6 and TRBJ1-4, with D possibly matching TRBD1 (5 bases). The germline V and J ends were trimmed by 0 bases and 8 bases, with 11 bases remaining between them. Germline V gives CDR1 SGHDT, CDR2 YYEEEE. The CDR3 has 14 amino acids. The CDR3 coding sequence is TGTGCCAGCAGCTTGGAAGGGGCAGAGGAAAAACTGTTTTTT. Amino acids: CASSLEGAEEKLFF.

V gene TRBV11-2 combines with J gene TRBJ2-1, with 11 bases lining up with TRBD2. V dropped 0 bases and J dropped 10; count of bases not matched to a gene: 2. The CDR3 has 14 residues. The germline CDR1 and CDR2 sequences are SGHAT and FQNNGV. This CDR3 reads CASSLELAGEEQFF. CDR3 bases: TGTGCCAGCAGCTTAGAACTAGCGGGAGAGGAGCAGTTCTTC.

The chain is built from TRBV29-1 and TRBJ2-7, with 10 bases identical to TRBD1. The V and J ends lost 7 bases and 2 bases, in that order; junction bases with no gene match: 2. The germline V gene encodes CDR1 SQVTM and CDR2 ANQGSEA. This CDR3 contains 12 residues. In DNA, the CDR3 is TGCAGCGCTGGGACAGGGGCCTACGAGCAGTACTTC. It specifies CSAGTGAYEQYF.